This T cell receptor beta chain is from a study of cytomegalovirus exposure and HLA in healthy donors. Points from the study as a whole: CMV serostatus stood as the only immune exposure information on hand.

A multiplex PCR was run with 60 Vbeta primers and 13 Jbeta primers. Assay used: immunoSEQ multiplex PCR; TCRdb lists only in-frame clones, some missing. Here the sample spans over 120,000 clones, 65% to 85% being singletons. This clone was counted only a few times. Its antigen is undetermined. Trimming left V 0 bases short and J 5 bases short, with 10 bases between. The V gene's germline CDR1 is LNHNV and CDR2 YYDKDF (reference sequence). The CDR3 contains 15 residues. The source of this sequence is a male donor in good health and CMV-seronegative. The specimen sequenced was PBMCs. The genes are TRBV15 and TRBJ2-2, with a tentative D call TRBD2 (6 bases). As DNA, the CDR3 is TGTGCCACCAGCAGAGATTCTCGGGGGACCGGGGAGCTGTTTTTT. Its translation is CATSRDSRGTGELFF.